This TCR beta chain was retrieved from a study of CD8 T cells in ankylosing spondylitis. Study-level points and caveats: There was a TCR beta motif, made of several highly homologous variants, that appeared characteristic of ankylosing spondylitis blood.

On this clonotype: Its specificity is not known.

Germline trimming cut 4 bases from V and 8 bases from J; bases unmatched to any gene: 9. The CDR3 contains 16 residues. Germline loops: CDR1 SGHVS, CDR2 FNYEAQ. TCRdb processed the 5' RACE reads anew with MiXCR; each CDR3 protein has one entry. The repertoire consists of approximately 88,000 distinct CDR3 sequences, with about 9.1% occurring once and the leading ten covering roughly 4.6%. The sequence was collected from a male donor with ankylosing spondylitis or in good health (not recorded which). Sequencing used blood, either unsorted or a sorted T cell fraction (not recorded which). This chain links TRBV7-6 with TRBJ2-1, with TRBD2 matching 12 bases. CDR3 amino acids: CASSSVTSGGPDEQFF. The CDR3 nucleotides read TGTGCCAGCAGCTCGGTGACTAGCGGGGGACCCGATGAGCAGTTCTTC.